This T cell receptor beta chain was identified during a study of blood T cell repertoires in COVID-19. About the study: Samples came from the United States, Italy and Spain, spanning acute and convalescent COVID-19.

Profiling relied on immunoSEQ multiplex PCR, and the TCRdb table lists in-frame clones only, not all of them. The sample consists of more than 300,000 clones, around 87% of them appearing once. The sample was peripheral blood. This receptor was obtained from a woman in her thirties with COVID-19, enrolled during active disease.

The CDR3 region is CASTPGAGWAYEQYF. For the CDR3, the DNA is TGTGCCAGCACCCCCGGAGCAGGGTGGGCCTACGAGCAGTACTTC. The chain links TRBV7-9 to TRBJ2-7; maybe TRBD1 (5 bases). Trimming left V 7 bases short and J 2 bases short, with 18 bases between. Germline-derived CDR1 and CDR2 are SEHNR and FQNEAQ (reference sequence). This CDR3 contains 15 residues.